This T cell receptor (beta chain) was sequenced in a study of OX40 agonist ivuxolimab in advanced cancers. Study-level information: Ivuxolimab is a fully human IgG2 antibody that activates OX40 (CD134).

The data were produced by immunoSEQ multiplex PCR, yet TCRdb's version contains in-frame clones alone and is incomplete. The table lists approximately 72,000 clones, roughly 84% of them singletons. The CDR3 spans 16 residues. The ends were cut back, 6 bases at V and 2 bases at J, with 19 bases in the middle. Germline assignment: CDR1 KGHSH and CDR2 LQKENI. V gene TRBV18 combines with J gene TRBJ1-2, with D perhaps matching TRBD1 (5 bases). The sample in question was CD4+ or CD8+ T cells sorted from blood, obtained in a trial of the OX40 agonist ivuxolimab. The TCR originated in an adult with an advanced solid tumor such as melanoma, head and neck, liver or kidney cancer. The CDR3 DNA sequence: TGTGCCAGCTCCAGAACCCACGGGCGGACAAACTATGGCTACACCTTC. It yields the protein CASSRTHGRTNYGYTF.